Described below is a single T cell receptor (beta chain) sequence and its context. What it binds is unknown. Each donor supplied more than 2 ml of blood. Unsorted whole blood yielded the total RNA, with T cells left unselected. The data were taken from a study of monozygotic twins with inflammatory bowel disease. TCRdb reanalyzed the 5' RACE reads and collapses them to one entry per CDR3 protein, without DNA. The sample spans roughly 330,000 distinct CDR3 sequences; the ten largest clones claim 2%. The study, taken as a whole, reports: Findings did not support one strong IBD-associated signal or clonotype. IBD patients shared fewer clonotypes with others than healthy twins, especially with disease activity.

The CDR3 has 12 residues. Germline lookup yields CDR1 ENHRY and CDR2 SYGVKD. The receptor was isolated from a human donor with ulcerative colitis or Crohn's disease, or a healthy co-twin of an affected twin (not recorded which). Sequenced sample: blood. The chain combines TRBV10-3 with TRBJ1-1; TCRdb selects TRBD1, and the lack of DNA leaves this call unchecked. The CDR3 region is CAIQGWDTEAFF.